This T cell receptor beta chain was sequenced for a study of beta chain features in type 1 diabetes. The CDR3 covers 16 residues. CDR1 is SGHRS, CDR2 YFSETQ, per germline. Trimming shortened V by 0 bases and J by 2 bases, and 12 bases separated the two germline ends. What was sequenced were expressed TCRB transcripts, since all of the isolated RNA had been reverse transcribed. Clones were sequenced by immunoSEQ multiplex PCR, and TCRdb holds only the in-frame ones, with some missing. The sample yields about 660,000 clones, roughly 13% seen once. Overall study results and limits: TCRB CDR3s from Type 1 diabetes patients were moderately but significantly shorter in all four CD4+ subsets.

About this clone itself: The antigen is undetermined.

Sequencing was done on a sample of naive CD4+ T cells from blood. The chain links TRBV5-1 to TRBJ2-1; maybe TRBD1 (6 bases). This clonotype was obtained from a man between 18 and 35 years old with type 1 diabetes. The CDR3 is CASSLAWQGTYNEQFF. The DNA of the CDR3 is TGCGCCAGCAGCTTGGCCTGGCAGGGGACCTACAATGAGCAGTTCTTC. The variable domain in full, with the rest retrieved from reference TRBV5-1 and TRBJ2-1, is KAGVTQTPRYLIKTRGQQVTLSCSPISGHRSVSWYQQTPGQGLQFLFEYFSETQRNKGNFPGRFSGRQFSNSRSEMNVSTLELGDSALYLCASSLAWQGTYNEQFFGPGTRLTVL.